The 8 T cell receptor beta chains below were found in one sample sequenced in a study of PD-L1 blockade in urothelial cancer. Sequencing was performed with immunoSEQ multiplex PCR; in TCRdb, only in-frame clones are kept and a portion is missing. The sample has about 26,000 clones; about 86% are singletons. This specimen consisted of PBMCs, obtained around atezolizumab (anti-PD-L1) treatment. These receptors were collected from a man in his sixties with urothelial cancer.

There are a few counts of this clone. The chain couples TRBV7-2 to TRBJ1-3; D perhaps matches TRBD1 (6 bases). The CDR3 covers 14 residues. CDR1 is SGHTA and CDR2 is FQGNSA in the germline V gene. Deletions cut 5 bases from V and 1 base from J, with 9 bases between. CDR3 region: CASSPGTSGNTIYF. The CDR3 DNA follows: TGTGCCAGCAGCCCAGGGACATCTGGAAACACCATATATTTT.

Here the CDR3 reads CASSRGYPLAKNIQYF. As DNA, the CDR3 is TGCGCCAGCAGCCGAGGGTACCCACTAGCCAAAAACATTCAGTACTTC. V is TRBV4-3 and J is TRBJ2-4, with D possibly matching TRBD2 (5 bases). Between the trimmed V and J ends, which lost 4 bases and 0 bases, there was a span of 13 bases. Germline CDR1 reads LGHNA; CDR2 reads YSLEER. This CDR3 contains 16 residues.

The chain's CDR3 is CASSRTGSNEKLFF. DNA for the CDR3: TGTGCCAGCAGCCGGACAGGGTCTAATGAAAAACTGTTTTTT. The chain employs TRBV7-9 and TRBJ1-4; the match to TRBD1 covers 8 bases. V shed 5 bases and J 3 bases; nucleotides not matched to a gene: 2. In germline, CDR1 is SEHNR, CDR2 FQNEAQ (reference sequence). The CDR3 is made up of 14 amino acids.

This chain joins TRBV7-9 and TRBJ2-3; 7 bases are a match to TRBD1. The CDR3 sequence is 16 residues long. Germline CDR1 is SEHNR and CDR2 is FQNEAQ (reference sequence). After removal of 6 bases from V and 1 base from J, the junction contained 10 bases not matched to a gene. CDR3 sequence reads: CASRSGQDRGTDTQYF. The DNA of the CDR3 is TGTGCCAGCAGGTCCGGACAGGACCGGGGCACAGATACGCAGTATTTT.

The chain employs TRBV11-2 and TRBJ1-2; TRBD1 aligns across 8 bases. The germline V gene has CDR1 SGHAT and CDR2 FQNNGV. The V segment lost 6 bases and the J segment 5 bases; nucleotides outside the gene matches: 2. This CDR3 comprises 12 residues. CDR3 nucleotide sequence: TGTGCCAGCAGACGGACAGGGTATGGCTACACCTTC. Its translation: CASRRTGYGYTF.

V is TRBV9 and J is TRBJ1-2, with D perhaps matching TRBD1 (5 bases). Trimming left V 0 bases short and J 0 bases short, with 9 bases between. There are 15 residues in the CDR3. CDR1 is SGDLS, CDR2 YYNGEE, per germline. The CDR3, as DNA: TGTGCCAGCAGCGTAGCGGGGGATGCTAACTATGGCTACACCTTC. Amino acids: CASSVAGDANYGYTF.

The chain carries TRBV7-2 and TRBJ2-5; 9 nucleotides align to TRBD2. Germline CDR1 reads SGHTA; CDR2 reads FQGNSA. This CDR3 is 16 amino acids long. V dropped 5 bases and J dropped 1; count of bases not matched to a gene: 8. The CDR3 protein is CASSPSSGNPQETQYF. CDR3 nucleotide sequence: TGTGCCAGCAGCCCTTCTAGCGGGAATCCCCAAGAGACCCAGTACTTC.

This clone is a singleton in its sample. V and J are TRBV30 and TRBJ2-1; 9 bases map to TRBD2. The CDR3 length is 15 residues. Per germline, CDR1 GTSNPN and CDR2 SVGIG (reference sequence). V trimming: 0 bases; J trimming: 4 bases; junction bases outside the gene matches: 4. The CDR3 region has the DNA TGTGCCTGGAGTGTCAGAGCGGGAGGTTACAATGAGCAGTTCTTC. Translation gives CAWSVRAGGYNEQFF.